This T cell receptor (beta chain) was profiled in a study of cytomegalovirus exposure and HLA in healthy donors (dated by TCRdb to the late 2010s). Describing the broader study: According to an earlier analysis of 587 of the donors, 150 million to 200 million T cells yielded 117 million unique TCR beta sequences and approximately 300 Gb of sequence data. Roughly 290 gigabases of sequencing data and approximately 92 million unique TCR sequences made up an early release that covered over 550 HLA-typed donors. Of the roughly 410 genotyped donors, less than 90% were placed in the genetic ancestry cluster associated with self-reported Caucasian donors. The aim of the study was to test whether cataloging public T cell receptors could identify signatures of past pathogen exposure. The study profiled the T cell repertoires of about 640 subjects by immunosequencing and related them to cytomegalovirus serostatus. A separate validation cohort of approximately 130 different subjects was used in addition to the 666-subject first cohort. High-throughput TCR immunosequencing, statistical association of individual TCRs with disease status, and machine learning were combined to predict cytomegalovirus infection status. A later analysis re-analyzed previously published TCR beta repertoires from hundreds of donors and added high-resolution HLA genotyping to study TCR occurrence patterns. Rather than drawing on any new phenotypic data, the later analysis identified candidate immune exposures from TCR beta sequences and the way those sequences occurred across donors. In an earlier analysis of roughly 580 of the donors, high-throughput TCR beta sequencing was used to judge whether each TCR beta V gene segment behaved as functional or pseudogenic. Alongside the repertoire data, information on donor age, sex, ethnicity and CMV serostatus was compiled. In a later genetic analysis, genome-wide SNP genotypes for about three fifths of the roughly 670 donors were used, and that subset was treated as a discovery cohort. All discovery cohort repertoires had been generated using a single sequencing platform. HLA typing covered class I and class II loci at four-digit resolution. The number of donors typed differed by locus, with about 629-630 for A, B, C, DRB1 and DQB1, roughly 520 for DQA1, over 600 for DPA1, and 450 to 480 for DPB1. Because of strong linkage in the cohort, roughly five DR-DQ haplotypes were treated as single units for association and clustering. Across some 400 genotyped donors of the cohort, an average of 235,054 unique TCR beta nucleotide sequences per donor were sequenced, and 15% to 20% of those sequences were non-productive. What the work shows at the level of the full study, not this receptor alone: For the cohort, immune exposure information was limited to CMV serostatus. Some IMGT-functional V segments, including TRBV6-2 and TRBV6-3, could not be distinguished by the 87-base-pair reads and were therefore excluded. A cluster of highly shared sequence variants was judged likely to represent a technical artifact of the sequencing pipeline. Because counts were too low, 15 or so rarely observed V segments, including chromosome 9 orphons, were excluded from the earlier analysis of about 500 of the donors. V-gene and J-gene trimming of TCR beta chains was associated with a missense DCLRE1C variant in a later genetic analysis, and the association was replicated in an independent cohort. In vitro tests confirmed that a few of the cytomegalovirus-associated TCR beta chains recognize cytomegalovirus antigens. In an earlier analysis of approximately 590 of the donors, most TCR beta V segments were observed in productive rearrangements about 87% or about 30% of the time, broadly matching IMGT annotations. In a later analysis, several top co-occurrence clusters were reported to appear linked to parvovirus B19, influenza, CMV and Epstein-Barr virus. A later analysis found that most CMV-associated TCR beta chains appeared HLA-restricted, with HLA associations seemingly driven largely by CMV exposure. When HLA alleles, especially DR and DQ, strongly co-occurred, attributing TCR associations to individual alleles was difficult. Linkage disequilibrium might explain the correlated functional status among segregating V segments, but an unknown experimental factor could not be ruled out. In the study, around 150 TCR beta chains were listed as associated with cytomegalovirus. A further reported finding was that TCR beta sequences accurately predicted the HLA-A and HLA-B alleles for most subjects in the first cohort. In this cohort, only TCR beta chains were sequenced, and detectable features were limited by the absence of alpha or paired-chain data. In both the original and validation cohorts, the classifier was reported to diagnose cytomegalovirus status with high specificity and sensitivity. A later analysis found that HLA-associated TCR beta chains were more clonally expanded and had lower generation probabilities than equally common non-associated chains. Sequencing depth was assumed to be roughly uniform across donors in the presence/absence analyses, though that assumption may not hold. Across donors, most TCR sequences were observed very rarely, whereas some public TCRs were present in many individuals. According to a later analysis, TCR association rates differed among HLA loci, with DRB1 alleles showing the most associated TCRs and HLA-C alleles showing the fewest. Because some donors lacked HLA typing at each locus, the association tests relied only on the typed subset. Specific HLA alleles were associated with 16,951 TCR beta sequences at a false discovery rate of 0.05 in a later analysis. According to the authors, the approach could potentially be generalized to other disease states and immunological phenotypes. According to a later genetic analysis, donors in an Asian-associated ancestry cluster had fewer N-insertions in productive TCRs than the approximately 690-donor mean.

According to the germline V gene (reference sequence), CDR1 reads LNHDA and CDR2 reads SQIVND. Trimmed from V: 5 bases; trimmed from J: 2 bases; junction bases lacking a gene match: 12. The CDR3, cysteine through phenylalanine, is 18 amino acids long. CDR3 DNA is the only sequence kept; it has 54 bases, read in frame from the first base. Libraries were constructed by the immunoSEQ multiplex PCR assay. A mixture of 60 forward primers for TCR Vbeta segments and 13 reverse primers for TCR Jbeta segments was used in the multiplex PCR. A multiplex PCR assay on genomic DNA amplified the CDR3 region of rearranged TCR beta genes. The amplified TCR beta libraries were sequenced on the Illumina HiSeq System as 87-base-pair reads. From the authors' description of their analysis: Across the roughly 670 repertoires, a later analysis counted tens of millions of unique TCR beta chains, 9.5 million to 12 million of which were shared by at least two donors. Raw reads were error-corrected and collapsed into unique sequences by a nearest-neighbor algorithm in which closely related sequences were merged to remove PCR and sequencing errors. To assign V, D and J gene segments, CDR3 sequences were aligned to IMGT reference sequences. For a sequence to be retained, a match of at least six nucleotides to both a V gene segment and a J gene segment was required. A rearrangement counted as productive if the CDR3 had no stop codons and remained in frame with V and J, and every other rearrangement counted as non-productive. CDR3 was defined according to IMGT convention as the region running from the second conserved V-encoded cysteine to the conserved J-encoded phenylalanine. The earlier analysis of some 540 of the donors excluded any sequence lacking an unambiguous match to a single V gene segment. An earlier analysis of several hundred of the donors classified V segments as functional when productive rearrangements were above 56.7% and as segregating when the standard deviation between donors was above 5%. A statistical classification framework was built for diagnosing cytomegalovirus status from the catalog of TCR beta chain sequences. A later analysis assigned V and J genes by comparing TCR nucleotide sequences with IMGT/GENE-DB human TR gene sequences. The TCRdist pipeline was used in a later analysis to assign CDR3 sequences and most-parsimonious VDJ recombination scenarios. In a later analysis, each TCR beta chain was defined by its CDR3 amino acid sequence together with its V-gene family, and reads lacking a unique V-gene family were excluded. In a later analysis, 450 to 600 highly shared, low-generation-probability nucleotide sequences were removed to address suspected cross-contamination and a sequencing artifact. In a later analysis, a clonal expansion index was calculated for each public chain from normalized within-repertoire ranks of inferred template counts. In a later analysis, generation probabilities were computed with a VDJ recombination model fitted to out-of-frame rearrangements, and the resulting probabilities were checked against IGoR. In a later analysis, hypergeometric tests were used to score TCR-TCR, TCR-HLA and TCR-CMV co-occurrence, with a repertoire-size bias correction applied to TCR pairs. A later analysis estimated false discovery rates by permuting HLA or CMV assignments 20 times. In a later analysis, co-occurring TCRs were grouped using DBSCAN, and TCRdist sequence similarity was added for clustering within HLA-allele-positive subsets. Repertoires with fewer than 30,000 or more than 120,000 public chains were left out of co-occurrence clustering, as were four to six repertoires with anomalous nucleotide sharing. TCRdb limited this immuneACCESS table to in-frame rearrangements with V and J called. A share of clones is missing; checked studies link under half to unresolved V genes, and the rest is unexplained. That table supplies the V and J calls and clone size; D and trimming were determined from the DNA. The sample profile shows about 98,000 clones; about 74% of them were found once. The leading ten clones occupy 1.8% of the sample.

The cohort comprised 710 or so healthy bone marrow donors. At the time of sampling, all cohort members were nominally healthy, though unrecorded immune exposures were likely present. The donor tested CMV seronegative, placing the donor among the 300 to 450 seronegative members of the cohort. A peripheral blood sample was collected from each donor, and TCR beta sequencing was performed on peripheral blood mononuclear cells. The Qiagen DNeasy Blood Extraction Kit was used to extract genomic DNA from the blood cell samples. With respect to this clone: No antigen is known for it. No qualities accompany the bases; no much larger clone lies one base away.

The origin of this receptor is a male donor in good health and CMV-seronegative. The chain is encoded by TRBV19 joined to TRBJ2-1, and 10 bases in between align with TRBD2. Specimen: PBMCs. The nucleotide sequence reads as follows: TGTGCCAGTAGTCCACCCCACATTAGCGGGAGGACCTACAATGAGCAGTTCTTC. This codes for CASSPPHISGRTYNEQFF.